This T cell receptor beta chain was found in a study of T cells after yellow fever vaccination. Study overall: Preparing low-cell-number fractions relied on SMART-Seq v4 Ultra Low Input.

Unmatched junction bases numbered 4, after V lost 5 bases and J lost 6 bases. Germline V gives CDR1 GTSNPN, CDR2 SVGIG (reference sequence). The CDR3 covers 13 residues. Points from the study as a whole: Weaker, the secondary response peaked sooner, at day 5 versus 15. Few clonotypes appeared in both CD4 and CD8 compartments.

This clonotype showed up just a few times. The antigen is unknown. Researchers made TCR cDNA using 5'RACE template switching, and this step added a universal primer site and UMIs. TCRdb re-analysed the 5' RACE reads in MiXCR, keeping a single row per CDR3 protein. The sample lists hundreds of thousands of distinct CDR3 sequences; approximately 15% were seen once. Sequenced material: PBMCs, taken on the day of the yellow fever booster vaccination. The J gene is TRBJ2-1, the V gene TRBV30, with TRBD1 identical over 10 bases. This TCR derives from a man aged 25-40 years who received the YFV17D yellow fever vaccine. The CDR3 nucleotides read TGTGCCTGGGGGACAGGGGTTAGCAATGAGCAGTTCTTC. Encoded protein: CAWGTGVSNEQFF. The variable domain in full, completed from reference TRBV30 and TRBJ2-1, reads SQTIHQWPATLVQPVGSPLSLECTVEGTSNPNLYWYRQAAGRGLQLLFYSVGIGQISSEVPQNLSASRPQDRQFILSSKKLLLSDSGFYLCAWGTGVSNEQFFGPGTRLTVL.